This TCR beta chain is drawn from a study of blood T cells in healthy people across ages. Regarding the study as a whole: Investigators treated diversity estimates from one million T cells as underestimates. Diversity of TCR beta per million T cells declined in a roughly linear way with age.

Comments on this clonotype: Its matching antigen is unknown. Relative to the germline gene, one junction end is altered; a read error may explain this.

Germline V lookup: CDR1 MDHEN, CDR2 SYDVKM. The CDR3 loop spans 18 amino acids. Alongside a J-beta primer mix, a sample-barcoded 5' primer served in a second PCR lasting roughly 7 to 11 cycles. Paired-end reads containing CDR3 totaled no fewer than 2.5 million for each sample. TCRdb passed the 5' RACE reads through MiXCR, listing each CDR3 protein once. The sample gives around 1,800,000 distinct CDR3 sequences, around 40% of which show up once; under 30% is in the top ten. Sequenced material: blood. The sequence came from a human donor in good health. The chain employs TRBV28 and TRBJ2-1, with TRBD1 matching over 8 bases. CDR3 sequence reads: CDSKPSRDRPSSYNEQFF. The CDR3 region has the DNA TGTGACAGCAAACCATCGAGGGACAGGCCGAGCTCCTACAATGAGCAGTTCTTC.